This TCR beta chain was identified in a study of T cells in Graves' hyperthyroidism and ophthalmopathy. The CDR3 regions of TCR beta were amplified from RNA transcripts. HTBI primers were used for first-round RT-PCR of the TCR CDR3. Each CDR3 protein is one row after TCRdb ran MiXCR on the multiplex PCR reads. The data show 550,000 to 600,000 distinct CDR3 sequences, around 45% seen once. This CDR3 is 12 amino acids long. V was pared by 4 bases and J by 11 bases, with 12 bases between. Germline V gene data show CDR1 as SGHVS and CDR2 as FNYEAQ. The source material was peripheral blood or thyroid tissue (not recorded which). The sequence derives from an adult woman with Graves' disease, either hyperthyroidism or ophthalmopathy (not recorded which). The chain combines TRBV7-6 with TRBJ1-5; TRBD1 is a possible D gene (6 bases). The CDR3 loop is CASSSRGETQHF. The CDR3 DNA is TGTGCCAGCAGCTCCAGGGGAGAGACCCAGCATTTT.